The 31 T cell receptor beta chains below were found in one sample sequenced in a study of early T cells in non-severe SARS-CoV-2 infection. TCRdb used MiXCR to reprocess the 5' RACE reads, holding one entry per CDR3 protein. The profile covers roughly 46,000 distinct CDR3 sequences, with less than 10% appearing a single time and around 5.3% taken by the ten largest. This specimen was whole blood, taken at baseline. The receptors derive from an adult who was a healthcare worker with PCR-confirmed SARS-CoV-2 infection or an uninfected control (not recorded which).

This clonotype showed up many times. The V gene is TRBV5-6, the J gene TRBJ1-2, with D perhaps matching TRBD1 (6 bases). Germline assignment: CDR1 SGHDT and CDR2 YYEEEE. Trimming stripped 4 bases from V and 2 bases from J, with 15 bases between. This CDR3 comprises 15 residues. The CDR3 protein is CASSPRSGGNYGYTF. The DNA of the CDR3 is TGTGCCAGCAGCCCGAGGTCGGGGGGCAACTATGGCTACACCTTC.

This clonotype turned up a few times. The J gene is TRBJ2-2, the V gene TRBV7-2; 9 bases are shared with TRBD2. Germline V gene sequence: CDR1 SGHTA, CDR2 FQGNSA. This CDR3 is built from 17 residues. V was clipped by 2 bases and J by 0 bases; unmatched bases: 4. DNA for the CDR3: TGTGCCAGCAGCTTATTCAGCGGGGGGCCGAACACCGGGGAGCTGTTTTTT. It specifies CASSLFSGGPNTGELFF.

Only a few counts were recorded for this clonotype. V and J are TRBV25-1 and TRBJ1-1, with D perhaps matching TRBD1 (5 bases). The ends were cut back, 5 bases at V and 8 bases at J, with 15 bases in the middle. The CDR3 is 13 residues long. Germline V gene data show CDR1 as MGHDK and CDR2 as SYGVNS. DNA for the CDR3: TGTGCCAGCAGTTTGACCGGGGGGGTCGAAGCTTTCTTT. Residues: CASSLTGGVEAFF.

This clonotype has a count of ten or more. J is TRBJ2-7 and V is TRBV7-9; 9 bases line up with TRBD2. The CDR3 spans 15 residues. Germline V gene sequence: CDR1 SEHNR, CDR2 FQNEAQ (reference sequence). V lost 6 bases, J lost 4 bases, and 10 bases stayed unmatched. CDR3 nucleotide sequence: TGTGCCAGCAGTTCTACCGGGACTAGCTCATACGAGCAGTACTTC. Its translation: CASSSTGTSSYEQYF.

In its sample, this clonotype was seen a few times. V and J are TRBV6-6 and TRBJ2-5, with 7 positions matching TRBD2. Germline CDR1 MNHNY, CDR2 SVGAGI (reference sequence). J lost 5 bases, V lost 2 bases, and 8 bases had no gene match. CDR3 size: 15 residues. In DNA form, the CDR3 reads TGTGCCAGCAGTTACCCTGGACTAGAGGGGGAGACCCAGTACTTC. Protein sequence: CASSYPGLEGETQYF.

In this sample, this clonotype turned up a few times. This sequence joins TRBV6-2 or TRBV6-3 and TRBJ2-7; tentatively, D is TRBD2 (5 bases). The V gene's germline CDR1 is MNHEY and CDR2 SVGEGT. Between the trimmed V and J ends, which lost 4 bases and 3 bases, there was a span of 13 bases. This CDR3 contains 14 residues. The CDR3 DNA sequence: TGTGCCAGCAGTTTGTGGACTCATCTCTACGAGCAGTACTTC. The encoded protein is CASSLWTHLYEQYF.

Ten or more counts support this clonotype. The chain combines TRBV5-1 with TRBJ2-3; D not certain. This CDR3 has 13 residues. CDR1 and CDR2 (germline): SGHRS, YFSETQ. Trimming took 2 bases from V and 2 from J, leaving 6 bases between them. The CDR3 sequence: CASSFGLTDTQYF. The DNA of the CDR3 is TGCGCCAGCAGCTTCGGCCTCACAGATACGCAGTATTTT.

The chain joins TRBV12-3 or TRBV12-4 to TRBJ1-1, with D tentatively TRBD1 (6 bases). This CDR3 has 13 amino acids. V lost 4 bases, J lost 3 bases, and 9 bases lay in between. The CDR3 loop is CASSSGQYTEAFF. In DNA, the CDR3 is TGTGCCAGCAGTTCCGGACAGTACACTGAAGCTTTCTTT.

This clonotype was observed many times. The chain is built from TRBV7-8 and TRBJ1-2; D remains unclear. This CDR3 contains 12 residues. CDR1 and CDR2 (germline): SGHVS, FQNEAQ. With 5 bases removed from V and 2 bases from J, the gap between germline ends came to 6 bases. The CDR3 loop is CASSTSNYGYTF. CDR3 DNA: TGTGCCAGCAGCACAAGCAACTATGGCTACACCTTC.

The CDR3 DNA reads TGCGCCAGCAGCTTAACAAGGGACCTGTATCAGCCCCAGCATTTT. Translating it yields CASSLTRDLYQPQHF. The chain carries TRBV5-1 and TRBJ1-5, with a tentative D call TRBD1 (5 bases). CDR1 is SGHRS, CDR2 YFSETQ, per germline. V lost 2 bases and J lost 5, with 14 bases in between. The CDR3 runs 15 residues.

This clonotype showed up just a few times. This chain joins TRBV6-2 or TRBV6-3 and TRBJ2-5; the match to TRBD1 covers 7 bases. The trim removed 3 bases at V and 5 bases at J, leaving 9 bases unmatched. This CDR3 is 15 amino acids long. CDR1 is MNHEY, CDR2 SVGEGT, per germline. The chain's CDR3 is CASSYEGTAPETQYF. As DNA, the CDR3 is TGTGCCAGCAGTTATGAGGGGACAGCCCCGGAGACCCAGTACTTC.

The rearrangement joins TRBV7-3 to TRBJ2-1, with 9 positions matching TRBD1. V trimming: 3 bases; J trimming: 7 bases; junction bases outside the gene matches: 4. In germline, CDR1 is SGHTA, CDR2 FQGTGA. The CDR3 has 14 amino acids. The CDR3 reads CASSFGGQGNEQFF. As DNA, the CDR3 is TGTGCCAGCAGCTTCGGGGGACAGGGAAATGAGCAGTTCTTC. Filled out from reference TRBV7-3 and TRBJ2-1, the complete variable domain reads GAGVSQTPSNKVTEKGKYVELRCDPISGHTALYWYRQSLGQGPEFLIYFQGTGAADDSGLPNDRFFAVRPEGSVSTLKIQRTERGDSAVYLCASSFGGQGNEQFFGPGTRLTVL.

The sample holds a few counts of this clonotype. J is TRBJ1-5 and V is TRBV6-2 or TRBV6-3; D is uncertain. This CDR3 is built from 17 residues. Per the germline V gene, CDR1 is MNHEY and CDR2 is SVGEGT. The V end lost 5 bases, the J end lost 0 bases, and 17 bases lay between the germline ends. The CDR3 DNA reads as TGTGCCAGCAGTGAATACTACAGTGATTTTAGCAATCAGCCCCAGCATTTT. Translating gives CASSEYYSDFSNQPQHF.

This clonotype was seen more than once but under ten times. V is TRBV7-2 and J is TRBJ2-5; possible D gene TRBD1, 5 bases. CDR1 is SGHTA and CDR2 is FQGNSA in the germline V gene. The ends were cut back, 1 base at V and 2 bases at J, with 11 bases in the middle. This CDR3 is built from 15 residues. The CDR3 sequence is CASSLGGGVQETQYF. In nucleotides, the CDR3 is TGTGCCAGCAGCTTAGGGGGCGGAGTACAAGAGACCCAGTACTTC.

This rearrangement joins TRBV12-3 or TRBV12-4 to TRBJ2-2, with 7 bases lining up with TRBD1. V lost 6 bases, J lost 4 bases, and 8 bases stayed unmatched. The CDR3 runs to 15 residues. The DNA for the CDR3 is TGTGCCAGCAGATGGACAGGCTCGGGCACCGGGGAGCTGTTTTTT. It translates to CASRWTGSGTGELFF.

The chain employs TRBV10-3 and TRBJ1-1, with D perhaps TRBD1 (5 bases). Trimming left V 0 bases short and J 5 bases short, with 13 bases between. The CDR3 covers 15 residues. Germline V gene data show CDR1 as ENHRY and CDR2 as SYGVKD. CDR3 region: CAISESREWGTEAFF. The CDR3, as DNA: TGTGCCATCAGTGAGTCAAGGGAATGGGGGACTGAAGCTTTCTTT.

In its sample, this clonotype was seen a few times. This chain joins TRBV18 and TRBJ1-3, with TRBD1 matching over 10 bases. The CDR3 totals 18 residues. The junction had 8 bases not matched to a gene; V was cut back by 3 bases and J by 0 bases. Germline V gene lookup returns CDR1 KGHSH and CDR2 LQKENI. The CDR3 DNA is TGTGCCAGCTCACCTCCCGGGACAGGGGCTTTCTCTGGAAACACCATATATTTT. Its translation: CASSPPGTGAFSGNTIYF. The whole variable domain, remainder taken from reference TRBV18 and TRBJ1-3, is NAGVMQNPRHLVRRRGQEARLRCSPMKGHSHVYWYRQLPEEGLKFMVYLQKENIIDESGMPKERFSAEFPKEGPSILRIQQVVRGDSAAYFCASSPPGTGAFSGNTIYFGEGSWLTVV.

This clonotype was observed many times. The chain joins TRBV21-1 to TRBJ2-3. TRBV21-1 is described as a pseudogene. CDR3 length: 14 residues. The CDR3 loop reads CASSEKTLTDTQYF. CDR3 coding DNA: TGTGCCAGCAGCGAAAAGACACTCACAGATACGCAGTATTTT.

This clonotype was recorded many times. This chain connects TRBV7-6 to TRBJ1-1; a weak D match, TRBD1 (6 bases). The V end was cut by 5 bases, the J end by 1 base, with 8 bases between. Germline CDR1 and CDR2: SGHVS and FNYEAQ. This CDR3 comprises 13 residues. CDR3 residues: CASSQGQNTEAFF. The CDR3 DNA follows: TGTGCCAGCAGCCAGGGACAGAACACTGAAGCTTTCTTT.

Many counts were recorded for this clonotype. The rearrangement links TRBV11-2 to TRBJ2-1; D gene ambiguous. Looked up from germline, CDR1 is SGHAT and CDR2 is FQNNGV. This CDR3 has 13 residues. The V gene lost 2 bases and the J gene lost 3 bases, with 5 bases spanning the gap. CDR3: CASSLQNYNEQFF. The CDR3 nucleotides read TGTGCCAGCAGCTTACAAAACTACAATGAGCAGTTCTTC.

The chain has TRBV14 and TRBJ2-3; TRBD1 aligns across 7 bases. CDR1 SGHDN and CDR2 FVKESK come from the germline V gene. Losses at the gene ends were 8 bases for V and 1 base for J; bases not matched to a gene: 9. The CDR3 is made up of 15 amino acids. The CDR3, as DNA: TGTGCCAGCCGACCACAGGGGTTAGGCACAGATACGCAGTATTTT. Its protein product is CASRPQGLGTDTQYF.

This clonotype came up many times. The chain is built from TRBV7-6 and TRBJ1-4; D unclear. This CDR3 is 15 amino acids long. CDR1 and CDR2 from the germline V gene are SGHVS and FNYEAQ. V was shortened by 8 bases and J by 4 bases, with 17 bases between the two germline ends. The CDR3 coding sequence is TGTGCCAGCCGATCCAGACCGGAGGGTAATGAAAAACTGTTTTTT. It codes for CASRSRPEGNEKLFF.

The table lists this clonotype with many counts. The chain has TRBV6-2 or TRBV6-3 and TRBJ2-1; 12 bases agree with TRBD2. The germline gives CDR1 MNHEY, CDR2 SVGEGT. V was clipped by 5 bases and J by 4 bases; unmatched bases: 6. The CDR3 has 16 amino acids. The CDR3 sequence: CASSPLAGGQYNEQFF. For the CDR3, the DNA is TGTGCCAGCAGTCCTCTAGCGGGGGGGCAGTACAATGAGCAGTTCTTC.

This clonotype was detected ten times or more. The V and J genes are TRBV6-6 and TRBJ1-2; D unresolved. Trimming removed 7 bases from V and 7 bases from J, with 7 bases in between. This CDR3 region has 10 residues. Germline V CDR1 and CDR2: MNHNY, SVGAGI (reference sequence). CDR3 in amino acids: CASIGGGYTF. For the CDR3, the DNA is TGTGCCAGCATTGGAGGTGGCTACACCTTC.

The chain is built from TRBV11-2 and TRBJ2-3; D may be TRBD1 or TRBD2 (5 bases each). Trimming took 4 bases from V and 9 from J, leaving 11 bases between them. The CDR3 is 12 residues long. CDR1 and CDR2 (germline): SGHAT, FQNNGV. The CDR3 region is CASSSRDPTQYF. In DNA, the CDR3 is TGTGCCAGCAGCTCCCGGGACCCGACGCAGTATTTT.

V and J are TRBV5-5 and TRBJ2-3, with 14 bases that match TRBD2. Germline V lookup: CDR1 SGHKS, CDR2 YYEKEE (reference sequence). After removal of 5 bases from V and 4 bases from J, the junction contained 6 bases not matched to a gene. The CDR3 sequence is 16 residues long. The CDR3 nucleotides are TGTGCCAGCAGTCCCGGACTAGCGGGAGGCGCAGATACGCAGTATTTT. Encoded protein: CASSPGLAGGADTQYF.

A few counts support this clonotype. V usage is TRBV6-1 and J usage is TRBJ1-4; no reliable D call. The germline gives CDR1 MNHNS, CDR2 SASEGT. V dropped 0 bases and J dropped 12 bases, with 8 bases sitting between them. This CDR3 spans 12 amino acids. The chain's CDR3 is CASSEAESQLFF. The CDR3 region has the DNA TGTGCCAGCAGTGAAGCGGAGTCGCAACTGTTTTTT.

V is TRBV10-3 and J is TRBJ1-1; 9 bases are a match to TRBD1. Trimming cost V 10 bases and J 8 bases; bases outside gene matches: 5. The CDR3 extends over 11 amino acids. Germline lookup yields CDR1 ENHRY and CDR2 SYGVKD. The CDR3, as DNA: TGTGCCACAAGGGGGACAGGGGAAGCTTTCTTT. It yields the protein CATRGTGEAFF.

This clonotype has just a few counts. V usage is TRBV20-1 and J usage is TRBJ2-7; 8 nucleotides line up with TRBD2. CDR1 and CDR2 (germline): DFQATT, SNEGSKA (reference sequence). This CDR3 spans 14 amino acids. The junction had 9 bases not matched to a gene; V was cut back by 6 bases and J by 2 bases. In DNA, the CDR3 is TGCAGTGCCACAGACCGGACTAGCCCCTACGAGCAGTACTTC. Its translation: CSATDRTSPYEQYF.

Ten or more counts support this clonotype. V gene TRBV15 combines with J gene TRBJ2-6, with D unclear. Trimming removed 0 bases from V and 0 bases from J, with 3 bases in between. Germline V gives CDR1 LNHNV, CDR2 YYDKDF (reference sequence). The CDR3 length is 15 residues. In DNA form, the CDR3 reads TGTGCCACCAGCAGAGACAACTCTGGGGCCAACGTCCTGACTTTC. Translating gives CATSRDNSGANVLTF.

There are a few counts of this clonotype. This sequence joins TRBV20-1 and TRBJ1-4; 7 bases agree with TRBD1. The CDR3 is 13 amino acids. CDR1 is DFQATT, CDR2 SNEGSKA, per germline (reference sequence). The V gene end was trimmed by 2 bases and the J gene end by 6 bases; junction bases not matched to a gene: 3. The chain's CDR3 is CSARIQGDEKLFF. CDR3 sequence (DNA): TGCAGTGCTAGAATCCAGGGGGATGAAAAACTGTTTTTT.